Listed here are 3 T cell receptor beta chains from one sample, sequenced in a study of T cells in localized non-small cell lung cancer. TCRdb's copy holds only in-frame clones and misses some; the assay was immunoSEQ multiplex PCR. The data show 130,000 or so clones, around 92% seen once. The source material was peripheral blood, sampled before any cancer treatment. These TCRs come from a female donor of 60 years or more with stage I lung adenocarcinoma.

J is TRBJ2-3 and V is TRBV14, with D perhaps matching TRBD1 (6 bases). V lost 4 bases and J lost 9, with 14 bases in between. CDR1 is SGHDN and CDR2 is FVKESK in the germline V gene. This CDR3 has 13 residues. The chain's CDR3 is CASSRIRQATQYF. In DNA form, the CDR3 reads TGTGCCAGCAGCCGTATTAGACAGGCCACGCAGTATTTT.

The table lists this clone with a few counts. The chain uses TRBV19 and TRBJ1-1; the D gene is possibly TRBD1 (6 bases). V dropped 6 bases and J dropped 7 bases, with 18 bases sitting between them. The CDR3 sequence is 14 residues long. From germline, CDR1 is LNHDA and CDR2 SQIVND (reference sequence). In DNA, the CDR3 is TGTGCCAGTAGCCCTGACAGGATACAGGATGAAGCTTTCTTT. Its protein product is CASSPDRIQDEAFF.

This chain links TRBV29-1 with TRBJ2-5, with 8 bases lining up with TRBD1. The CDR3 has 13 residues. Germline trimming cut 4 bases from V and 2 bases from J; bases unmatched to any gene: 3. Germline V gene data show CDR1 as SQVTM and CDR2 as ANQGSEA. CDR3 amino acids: CSVGDRFQETQYF. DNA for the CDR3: TGCAGCGTTGGGGACAGGTTTCAAGAGACCCAGTACTTC.